The following is a TCR beta chain sequence with its context. These data originate in a study of T-cell memory formation after mild COVID-19. From the 5' RACE reads, TCRdb called clonotypes with MiXCR, one entry per CDR3 protein. The table lists about 240,000 distinct CDR3 sequences, 8.5% to 9.5% of them singletons. This clonotype originated in a young man who had mild COVID-19 (a few samples of this study predate the infection). Cell type and time point are not known. Sequencing was carried out using PBMCs or a T cell subset sorted from them (not recorded which).

CDR3 residues: CASSQDRKGYSPLHF. The CDR3, as DNA: TGTGCCAGCAGCCAAGATCGAAAGGGGTACTCACCCCTCCACTTT. The chain recombines TRBV3-1 with TRBJ1-6, with a tentative D call TRBD1 (5 bases). The CDR3 sequence is 15 residues long. V was shortened by 0 bases and J by 10 bases, with 13 bases between the two germline ends. Looked up from germline, CDR1 is LGHDT and CDR2 is YNNKEL (reference sequence). Complete variable domain (other parts from reference TRBV3-1 and TRBJ1-6): DTAVSQTPKYLVTQMGNDKSIKCEQNLGHDTMYWYKQDSKKFLKIMFSYNNKELIINETVPNRFSPKSPDKAHLNLHINSLELGDSAVYFCASSQDRKGYSPLHFGNGTRLTVT.